This TCR beta chain was sequenced for a study of T cell repertoires in cytomegalovirus infection (dated by TCRdb to 2018 to 2020). Regarding the study in general: Alongside well-studied HLA-B-restricted epitopes, the peptide stimulations were aimed at recently identified HLA-C-restricted CMV epitopes, whose presentation resists viral immunomodulation. Donor HLA type was relevant to the analysis, as public TCR beta signatures indicated carriage of CMV infection together with the matching HLA type.

Sequencing used an Illumina HiSeq 1500. TCRdb took the public reads, trimmed them with fastp at Q25, ran MiXCR for clone calling and kept in-frame beta chains. Under each unique CDR3 protein, matching rows form one entry showing the most common genes and DNA. The sample has 350,000 to 400,000 distinct CDR3 sequences on record, nearly 35% of them singletons. The ten largest account for roughly 12% of the sample. The investigation overall reported the following: Carriers of CMV infection plus the relevant HLA type were discriminated by the cumulative frequency of public TCR beta family members in the study cohort and in an independent roughly 340-donor cohort. The ex vivo response was dominated by HLA-C-restricted CMV-specific TCR beta clonotypes, and the single most frequent clonotype in two of eight donors was supplied by these HLA-C-restricted clonotypes.

This clonotype was picked up a small number of times. Its antigen is unknown. Base-call qualities are not available, and no considerably larger clone is one nucleotide away. Trimming removed 8 bases from V and 5 bases from J; the gene matches leave 3 bases unexplained. Based on the germline V gene, the CDR1 and CDR2 sequences are MNHEY and SVGEGT. The CDR3 covers 13 residues, taking in both the cysteine and the phenylalanine. Kept here is only the CDR3 DNA, which spans 39 bases and is read in frame from base 1. The treatment or condition label of this sample denotes: in vitro stimulation with specific CMV peptide epitopes to enrich CMV-specific T cells.

This TCR came from a human donor in good health (CMV status not recorded). Some clones in this sample may be carry-over from other donors' samples. This material consisted of cultured PBMCs, taken from culture after CMV antigen stimulation. This receptor chain uses TRBV6-2 or TRBV6-3 and TRBJ2-2; the junction holds 9 bases that match TRBD1. The nucleotide sequence reads as follows: TGTGCCAGCGGGACAGGGCTAACCGGGGAGCTGTTTTTT. This yields the protein CASGTGLTGELFF.